Below, one T cell receptor beta chain is given with its context. Its cognate antigen is unknown. This record comes from a study of cytomegalovirus exposure and HLA in healthy donors. The study, taken as a whole, reports: The authors listed 164 TCR beta chains as cytomegalovirus-associated. Specific recognition of CMV antigens was confirmed in vitro for a few chains (all CMV-associated).

Trimming shortened V by 3 bases and J by 4 bases, and 12 bases separated the two germline ends. The CDR3 sequence is 14 residues long. Germline-derived CDR1 and CDR2 are LNHDA and SQIVND (reference sequence). Both 60 Vbeta primers and 13 Jbeta primers went into the PCR. Sequencing used immunoSEQ multiplex PCR; TCRdb keeps in-frame clones, though not all of them. This sample has around 180,000 clones; around 79% occur once, and the top ten carry less than 0.65%. The rearrangement uses TRBV19 and TRBJ1-1, with a possible D match to TRBD1 (6 bases). Source material: PBMCs. The TCR sequence derives from a woman aged 45-65 years in good health and CMV-seronegative. The CDR3: CASSIWDNPTEAFF. For the CDR3, the DNA is TGTGCCAGTAGTATCTGGGACAATCCCACTGAAGCTTTCTTT.